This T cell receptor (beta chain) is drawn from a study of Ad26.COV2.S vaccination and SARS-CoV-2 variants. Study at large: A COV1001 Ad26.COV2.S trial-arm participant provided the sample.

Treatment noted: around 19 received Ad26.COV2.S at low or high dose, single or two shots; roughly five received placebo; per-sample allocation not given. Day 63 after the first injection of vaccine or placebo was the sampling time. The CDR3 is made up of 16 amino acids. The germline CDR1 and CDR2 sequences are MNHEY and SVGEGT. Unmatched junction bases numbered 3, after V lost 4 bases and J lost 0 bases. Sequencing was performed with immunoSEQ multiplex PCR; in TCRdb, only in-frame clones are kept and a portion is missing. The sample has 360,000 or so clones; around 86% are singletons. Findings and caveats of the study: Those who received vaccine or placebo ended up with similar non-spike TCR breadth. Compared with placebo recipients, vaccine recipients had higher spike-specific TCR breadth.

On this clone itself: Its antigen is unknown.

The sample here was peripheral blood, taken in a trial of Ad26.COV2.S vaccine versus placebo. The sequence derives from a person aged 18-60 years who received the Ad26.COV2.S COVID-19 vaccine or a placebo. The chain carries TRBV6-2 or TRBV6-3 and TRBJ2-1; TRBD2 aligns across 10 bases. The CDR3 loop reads CASSSGLAVSYNEQFF. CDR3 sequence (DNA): TGTGCCAGCAGTTCTGGACTAGCGGTCTCCTACAATGAGCAGTTCTTC.